Listed below are T cell receptor beta chains from one sample, sequenced in a study of cytomegalovirus exposure and HLA in healthy donors. The table came from immunoSEQ multiplex PCR; TCRdb's copy has only in-frame clones and leaves some out. Of approximately 170,000 clones listed, around 77% were seen once; the top ten hold roughly 1%. What was sequenced was PBMCs. All receptors derive from a woman between 40 and 50 years old in good health and CMV-seronegative. The CDR3 runs from the conserved cysteine through the conserved F or W. A D gene is named only where the DNA matches it firmly. Rows may omit the clone size; those that give it use once, few, many or a size class.

v_call: TRBV28
clone_size: NA
d_call: NA
j_call: TRBJ1-2
cdr3_aa: CASTPSSGVSYGYTF
cdr3_nt: TGTGCCAGCACCCCGAGTTCCGGGGTGAGCTATGGCTACACCTTC

v_call: TRBV5-1
clone_size: NA
d_call: NA
j_call: TRBJ1-2
cdr3_aa: CASSEQGNYGYTF
cdr3_nt: TGCGCCAGCAGTGAACAGGGTAACTATGGCTACACCTTC

v_call: TRBV27
clone_size: few
d_call: TRBD1
j_call: TRBJ1-1
cdr3_aa: CASSPQDRGLLNTEAFF
cdr3_nt: TGTGCCAGCAGTCCTCAGGACAGGGGGCTTTTGAACACTGAAGCTTTCTTT

v_call: TRBV18
clone_size: once
d_call: NA
j_call: TRBJ2-1
cdr3_aa: CASSPGSGNNNEQFF
cdr3_nt: TGTGCCAGCTCACCCGGTTCAGGGAATAACAATGAGCAGTTCTTC

v_call: TRBV5-6
clone_size: NA
d_call: TRBD1
j_call: TRBJ1-1
cdr3_aa: CASFLRTGGRTEAFF
cdr3_nt: TGTGCCAGCTTCTTACGGACAGGGGGCCGCACTGAAGCTTTCTTT

v_call: TRBV14
clone_size: NA
d_call: TRBD1
j_call: TRBJ2-6
cdr3_aa: CASSPDRGSPLGGANVLTF
cdr3_nt: TGTGCCAGCAGCCCCGACAGGGGGTCTCCTCTGGGTGGGGCCAACGTCCTGACTTTC

v_call: TRBV28
clone_size: NA
d_call: TRBD2
j_call: TRBJ2-7
cdr3_aa: CASSLSGERWFQYF
cdr3_nt: TGTGCCAGCAGTTTAAGCGGGGAACGCTGGTTCCAGTACTTC

v_call: TRBV2
clone_size: once
d_call: TRBD2
j_call: TRBJ2-1
cdr3_aa: CASSDGGTRGFNEQFF
cdr3_nt: TGTGCCAGCAGTGATGGCGGGACTAGAGGGTTTAATGAGCAGTTCTTC

v_call: TRBV2
clone_size: once
d_call: NA
j_call: TRBJ2-5
cdr3_aa: CASSEGWQTQYF
cdr3_nt: TGTGCCAGCAGTGAAGGATGGCAGACCCAGTACTTC

v_call: TRBV19
clone_size: NA
d_call: TRBD1
j_call: TRBJ1-5
cdr3_aa: CASGGQGSKEAQPQHF
cdr3_nt: TGTGCCAGTGGAGGACAGGGTAGCAAGGAGGCTCAGCCCCAGCATTTT

v_call: TRBV2
clone_size: NA
d_call: TRBD1
j_call: TRBJ1-3
cdr3_aa: CASKGTGIWNTIYF
cdr3_nt: TGTGCCAGCAAAGGGACAGGGATATGGAACACCATATATTTT

v_call: TRBV11-2
clone_size: once
d_call: NA
j_call: TRBJ1-2
cdr3_aa: CASSRDSANYGYTF
cdr3_nt: TGTGCCAGCAGCCGAGACAGTGCGAACTATGGCTACACCTTC

v_call: TRBV27
clone_size: NA
d_call: TRBD2
j_call: TRBJ2-6
cdr3_aa: CASGFSGLSSGANVLTF
cdr3_nt: TGTGCCAGCGGATTTAGCGGGTTGAGCTCTGGGGCCAACGTCCTGACTTTC

v_call: TRBV11-2
clone_size: NA
d_call: TRBD1
j_call: TRBJ1-1
cdr3_aa: CASILRGLGNTEAFF
cdr3_nt: TGTGCCAGCATATTAAGGGGGCTGGGGAACACTGAAGCTTTCTTT

v_call: TRBV6-1
clone_size: NA
d_call: TRBD1
j_call: TRBJ2-1
cdr3_aa: CASSTHGQGWNEQFF
cdr3_nt: TGTGCCAGCAGTACACACGGACAGGGCTGGAATGAGCAGTTCTTC

v_call: TRBV7-7
clone_size: NA
d_call: TRBD1
j_call: TRBJ1-1
cdr3_aa: CASSDPYRGREAFF
cdr3_nt: TGTGCTAGCAGCGACCCCTACAGGGGACGGGAAGCTTTCTTT

v_call: TRBV6-4
clone_size: NA
d_call: TRBD1
j_call: TRBJ1-1
cdr3_aa: CASSGGTGGKAFF
cdr3_nt: TGTGCCAGCAGTGGGGGGACAGGGGGGAAAGCTTTCTTT

v_call: TRBV18
clone_size: NA
d_call: NA
j_call: TRBJ2-2
cdr3_aa: CASSPGRSNTGELFF
cdr3_nt: TGTGCCAGCTCACCGGGCAGATCGAACACCGGGGAGCTGTTTTTT

v_call: TRBV6-5
clone_size: NA
d_call: NA
j_call: TRBJ2-7
cdr3_aa: CASSYSGLLYEQYF
cdr3_nt: TGTGCCAGCAGTTACTCGGGACTCCTCTACGAGCAGTACTTC

v_call: TRBV6-1
clone_size: NA
d_call: TRBD1
j_call: TRBJ1-4
cdr3_aa: CASSRSGTGNEKLFF
cdr3_nt: TGTGCCAGCAGTCGATCGGGGACAGGGAACGAAAAACTGTTTTTT

v_call: TRBV7-9
clone_size: few
d_call: NA
j_call: TRBJ2-1
cdr3_aa: CASSLLASGPNEQFF
cdr3_nt: TGTGCCAGCAGCTTACTAGCGTCAGGCCCCAATGAGCAGTTCTTC

v_call: TRBV9
clone_size: NA
d_call: TRBD2
j_call: TRBJ2-3
cdr3_aa: CASSVLAGTDTQYF
cdr3_nt: TGTGCCAGCAGCGTACTAGCGGGCACAGATACGCAGTATTTT

v_call: TRBV14
clone_size: NA
d_call: NA
j_call: TRBJ1-4
cdr3_aa: CASSRGGTPEKLFF
cdr3_nt: TGTGCCAGCAGCCGAGGGGGAACACCGGAAAAACTGTTTTTT

v_call: TRBV5-1
clone_size: NA
d_call: TRBD1
j_call: TRBJ1-4
cdr3_aa: CASSISTGDNEKLFF
cdr3_nt: TGCGCCAGCAGCATATCGACAGGGGATAATGAAAAACTGTTTTTT

v_call: TRBV11-2
clone_size: NA
d_call: NA
j_call: TRBJ1-5
cdr3_aa: CASSFQQGQPQHF
cdr3_nt: TGTGCCAGCAGCTTTCAGCAGGGCCAGCCCCAGCATTTT

v_call: TRBV5-1
clone_size: once
d_call: TRBD2
j_call: TRBJ2-7
cdr3_aa: CASSLADRGVNEQYF
cdr3_nt: TGCGCCAGCAGCTTGGCCGATCGGGGGGTGAACGAGCAGTACTTC

v_call: TRBV2
clone_size: NA
d_call: NA
j_call: TRBJ2-7
cdr3_aa: CASRTTHPWVPF
cdr3_nt: TGTGCCAGCAGGACAACACATCCTTGGGTTCCCTTC

v_call: TRBV5-1
clone_size: NA
d_call: TRBD2
j_call: TRBJ2-5
cdr3_aa: CASSPGTTQETQYF
cdr3_nt: TGCGCCAGCAGCCCCGGGACTACACAAGAGACCCAGTACTTC

v_call: TRBV25-1
clone_size: NA
d_call: NA
j_call: TRBJ2-2
cdr3_aa: CASTSHLRKGHTGELFF
cdr3_nt: TGTGCCAGCACCTCCCACCTCCGTAAGGGGCACACCGGGGAGCTGTTTTTT

v_call: TRBV2
clone_size: NA
d_call: TRBD2
j_call: TRBJ2-7
cdr3_aa: CASSEQPRTSGAYEQYF
cdr3_nt: TGTGCCAGCAGTGAACAGCCTCGGACTAGCGGAGCCTACGAGCAGTACTTC

v_call: TRBV19
clone_size: few
d_call: TRBD1
j_call: TRBJ1-2
cdr3_aa: CATSTGGNYGYTF
cdr3_nt: TGTGCCACATCGACAGGGGGAAACTATGGCTACACCTTC

v_call: TRBV6-6
clone_size: NA
d_call: TRBD1
j_call: TRBJ1-2
cdr3_aa: CASRRQGDGYTF
cdr3_nt: TGTGCCAGCAGAAGACAGGGGGACGGCTACACCTTC

v_call: TRBV6-5
clone_size: NA
d_call: NA
j_call: TRBJ2-6
cdr3_aa: CASSYQEANVLTF
cdr3_nt: TGTGCCAGCAGTTATCAGGAAGCCAACGTCCTGACTTTC

v_call: TRBV29-1
clone_size: NA
d_call: TRBD2
j_call: TRBJ2-3
cdr3_aa: CSVPRGTSGRRTDTQYF
cdr3_nt: TGCAGCGTTCCCCGGGGGACTAGCGGGAGACGAACAGATACGCAGTATTTT

v_call: TRBV11-3
clone_size: NA
d_call: NA
j_call: TRBJ1-1
cdr3_aa: CASSPGGSGNTEAFF
cdr3_nt: TGTGCCAGCAGCCCCGGTGGGTCAGGGAACACTGAAGCTTTCTTT

v_call: TRBV5-1
clone_size: NA
d_call: TRBD2
j_call: TRBJ2-2
cdr3_aa: CASSFISGRGTGELFF
cdr3_nt: TGCGCCAGCAGCTTTATAAGCGGGAGGGGCACCGGGGAGCTGTTTTTT

v_call: TRBV7-2
clone_size: NA
d_call: NA
j_call: TRBJ2-1
cdr3_aa: CASSTTFSSYNEQFF
cdr3_nt: TGTGCCAGCAGCACCACCTTTAGCTCCTACAATGAGCAGTTCTTC

v_call: TRBV5-4
clone_size: NA
d_call: NA
j_call: TRBJ2-1
cdr3_aa: CASSRPLAEYYNEQFF
cdr3_nt: TGTGCCAGCAGCCGACCATTAGCGGAATACTACAATGAGCAGTTCTTC

v_call: TRBV19
clone_size: NA
d_call: NA
j_call: TRBJ2-7
cdr3_aa: CASSMASRFEQYF
cdr3_nt: TGTGCCAGTAGTATGGCTAGCAGGTTCGAGCAGTACTTC

v_call: TRBV6-5
clone_size: NA
d_call: NA
j_call: TRBJ2-4
cdr3_aa: CASSLLAKNIQYF
cdr3_nt: TGTGCCAGCAGCCTCTTAGCCAAAAACATTCAGTACTTC

v_call: TRBV30
clone_size: NA
d_call: TRBD1
j_call: TRBJ1-2
cdr3_aa: CAWSALQGAYGYTF
cdr3_nt: TGTGCCTGGAGTGCCCTTCAGGGGGCCTATGGCTACACCTTC

v_call: TRBV10-3
clone_size: NA
d_call: NA
j_call: TRBJ2-3
cdr3_aa: CAIRDWVGDTDTQYF
cdr3_nt: TGTGCCATCAGGGACTGGGTAGGCGACACAGATACGCAGTATTTT

v_call: TRBV28
clone_size: NA
d_call: TRBD1
j_call: TRBJ1-1
cdr3_aa: CASSPRDSTGRAFF
cdr3_nt: TGTGCCAGCAGTCCCCGGGACTCGACAGGGCGAGCTTTCTTT

v_call: TRBV27
clone_size: NA
d_call: TRBD1
j_call: TRBJ1-1
cdr3_aa: CASSRDRGANTEAFF
cdr3_nt: TGTGCCAGCAGTCGGGACAGGGGGGCGAACACTGAAGCTTTCTTT

v_call: TRBV5-6
clone_size: NA
d_call: TRBD1
j_call: TRBJ1-2
cdr3_aa: CASRDQGVAGYTF
cdr3_nt: TGTGCCAGCAGAGACCAGGGGGTGGCTGGCTACACCTTC